This paragraph reports one TCR beta chain. The V gene lost 2 bases and the J gene lost 1 base, with 11 bases spanning the gap. Germline CDR1 and CDR2: KGHSH and LQKENI. This CDR3 is 16 amino acids long. These data come from a study of T cells in localized non-small cell lung cancer. Clones were sequenced by immunoSEQ multiplex PCR, and TCRdb holds only the in-frame ones, with some missing. This sample has under 100,000 clones, with 88% found just once. The V call is TRBV18, the J call TRBJ2-2; D is unresolved. Sequenced here: peripheral blood, sampled before any cancer treatment. The source of this sequence is a woman aged 40-75 years with stage I squamous cell lung carcinoma. CDR3 loop: CASSPIEQVNTGELFF. CDR3 coding DNA: TGTGCCAGCTCACCAATCGAGCAGGTGAACACCGGGGAGCTGTTTTTT.